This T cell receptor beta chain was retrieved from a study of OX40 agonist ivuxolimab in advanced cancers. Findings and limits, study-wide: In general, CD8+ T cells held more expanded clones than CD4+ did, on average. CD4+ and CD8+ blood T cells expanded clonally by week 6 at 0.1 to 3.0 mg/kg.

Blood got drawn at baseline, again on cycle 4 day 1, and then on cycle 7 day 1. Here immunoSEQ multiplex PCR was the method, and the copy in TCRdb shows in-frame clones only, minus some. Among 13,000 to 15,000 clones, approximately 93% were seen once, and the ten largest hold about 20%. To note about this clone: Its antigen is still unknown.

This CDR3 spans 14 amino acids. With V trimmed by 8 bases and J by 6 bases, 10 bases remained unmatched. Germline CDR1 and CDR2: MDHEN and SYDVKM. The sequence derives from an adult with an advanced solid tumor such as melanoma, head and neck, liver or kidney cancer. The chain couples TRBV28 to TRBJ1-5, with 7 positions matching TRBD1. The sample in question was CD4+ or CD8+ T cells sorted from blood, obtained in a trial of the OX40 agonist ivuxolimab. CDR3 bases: TGTGCCAGCGTCGACCAGGGGGGGAGTCAGCCCCAGCATTTT. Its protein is CASVDQGGSQPQHF. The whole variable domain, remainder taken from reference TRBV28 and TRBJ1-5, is DVKVTQSSRYLVKRTGEKVFLECVQDMDHENMFWYRQDPGLGLRLIYFSYDVKMKEKGDIPEGYSVSREKKERFSLILESASTNQTSMYLCASVDQGGSQPQHFGDGTRLSIL.